Listed below are T cell receptor beta chains from one sample, sequenced in a study of T cells in Graves' hyperthyroidism and ophthalmopathy. TCRdb called the multiplex PCR reads again in MiXCR, with one record for every CDR3 protein. The sample holds fewer than 300,000 distinct CDR3 sequences, 25% to 30% seen once. The sequenced sample was blood. These TCRs come from a man between 40 and 49 years old with Graves' hyperthyroidism that later progressed to Graves' ophthalmopathy. Each CDR3 is given with its conserved first and last residue. The order of the fields is V gene, D gene, clone size, J gene, CDR3 DNA, CDR3 protein. D genes are given only for firm matches. Only some rows state a clone size, as once, few, many or a class for expanded clones.

TRBV12-3/TRBV12-4,NA,NA,TRBJ1-1,TGTGCCAGCAGTTTTTACCCCGGGGAGGCCGAAGCTTTCTTT,CASSFYPGEAEAFF
TRBV29-1,NA,NA,TRBJ1-3,TGCAGCGTTGAAGCCGCGGGGATCGGAAACACCATATATTTT,CSVEAAGIGNTIYF
TRBV4-1,TRBD1,NA,TRBJ2-3,TGCGCCAGCAGCCAGACAGGGGCTCAGACAGATACGCAGTATTTT,CASSQTGAQTDTQYF
TRBV7-9,TRBD2,many,TRBJ2-7,TGTGCCAGCGGGGGGACTAGTAGTCTCTACGAGCAGTACTTC,CASGGTSSLYEQYF
TRBV28,TRBD1,many,TRBJ2-7,TGTGCCAGCAGTTGGCGGGACAGGACCTCCTACGAGCAGTACTTC,CASSWRDRTSYEQYF
TRBV7-3,NA,many,TRBJ2-7,TGTGCCAGCAGGGCAAACAGGGGGACGAGACTAGCGGCCAGCTCCTACGAGCAGTACTTC,CASRANRGTRLAASSYEQYF
TRBV11-3,NA,many,TRBJ2-7,TGTGCCAGCAGCTTAGGGGCGAGGTACGAGCAGTACTTC,CASSLGARYEQYF
TRBV27,TRBD1,many,TRBJ1-5,TGTGCCAGCAGTACACACCTAAGGGGGCTGAGGCAGCCCCAGCATTTT,CASSTHLRGLRQPQHF
TRBV19,TRBD1,many,TRBJ2-7,TGTGCCAGTAGTATAACCGGGACAGGCGGCTACGAGCAGTACTTC,CASSITGTGGYEQYF
TRBV9,NA,many,TRBJ1-1,TGTGCCAGCAGCGCGCGAGAAGAGGGCACTGAAGCTTTCTTT,CASSAREEGTEAFF
TRBV6-5,NA,many,TRBJ2-7,TGTGCCAGCAGTTACGGTCTGGGGAAAGCCTACGAGCAGTACTTC,CASSYGLGKAYEQYF
TRBV19,NA,many,TRBJ2-7,TGTGCCAGTAGCAGGGGACCTACGGGCGAGCAGTACTTC,CASSRGPTGEQYF
TRBV5-6,NA,many,TRBJ2-5,TGTGCCAGCAGCTTGGCCTCGTGGATCCAAGAGACCCAGTACTTC,CASSLASWIQETQYF
TRBV7-8,NA,NA,TRBJ2-7,TGTGCCAGCAGCTTAGCGGAGGGGGCCCGCGAGCAGTACTTC,CASSLAEGAREQYF
TRBV12-3/TRBV12-4,TRBD1,NA,TRBJ1-1,TGTGCCAGCAGCCAGACAGGGGCTGAAGCTTTCTTT,CASSQTGAEAFF
TRBV20-1,NA,many,TRBJ1-2,TGCAGTGCCCAGGGCCGGGGAGGGCTTCTCTATGGCTACACCTTC,CSAQGRGGLLYGYTF
TRBV6-1,NA,many,TRBJ2-7,TGTGCCAGCAGTGATCAAGGGGGCTACGAGCAGTACTTC,CASSDQGGYEQYF
TRBV27,TRBD1,many,TRBJ2-2,TGTGCCAGCAGTAGGGGGCGATCCGGGCTGGTCACCGGGGAGCTGTTTTTT,CASSRGRSGLVTGELFF
TRBV2,NA,many,TRBJ2-5,TGTGCCACCCTCCCCCGGGCGTACCAAGAGACCCAGTACTTC,CATLPRAYQETQYF
TRBV27,TRBD2,many,TRBJ2-7,TGTGCCAGCAGTTTGGGAGGGGCAGCCTACGAGCAGTACTTC,CASSLGGAAYEQYF
TRBV24-1,NA,many,TRBJ1-3,TGTGCCACCAGTGTTAAACCGACGGCGATCGGTGGAAACACCATATATTTT,CATSVKPTAIGGNTIYF
TRBV12-3/TRBV12-4,NA,NA,TRBJ2-7,TGTGCCACCCGGGACGGACGCTCCTACGAGCAGTACTTC,CATRDGRSYEQYF
TRBV20-1,NA,once,TRBJ2-7,TGCAGTGCTAGCAGTACTTCAACCTACGAGCAGTACTTC,CSASSTSTYEQYF
TRBV15,NA,few,TRBJ1-1,TGTGCCACCAGCAGAGATCGCGGGGGTAGTAACACTGAAGCTTTCTTT,CATSRDRGGSNTEAFF
TRBV7-7,TRBD1,many,TRBJ2-7,TGTGCTAGCAGCCATGGGACAGGGACCGAGCAGTACTTC,CASSHGTGTEQYF
TRBV5-1,NA,many,TRBJ2-7,TGCGCCAGCAGCTTGGGGTCTGCGAACCACTACGAGCAGTACTTC,CASSLGSANHYEQYF
TRBV28,NA,NA,TRBJ2-7,TGTGCCAGCAGTCCTTCGATCGGGGCCTCCTACGAGCAGTACTTC,CASSPSIGASYEQYF
TRBV20-1,TRBD1,NA,TRBJ2-4,TGCAGTGCTATGGACAGGGTCCGGAACATTCAGTACTTC,CSAMDRVRNIQYF
TRBV12-3/TRBV12-4,NA,many,TRBJ2-7,TGTGCCAGCAGTTCCACGGACACGGCTCTGTACGAGCAGTACTTC,CASSSTDTALYEQYF
TRBV12-3/TRBV12-4,TRBD1,many,TRBJ1-3,TGTGCCAGCAGCCCCACAGGGGCTGGAAACACCATATATTTT,CASSPTGAGNTIYF
TRBV12-3/TRBV12-4,NA,many,TRBJ1-1,TGTGCCAGCAGTTTAAGTCGGGATTCTGAAGCTTTCTTT,CASSLSRDSEAFF
TRBV11-2,TRBD1,many,TRBJ2-2,TGTGCCAGCAGCTCCAACAGGGGCGGCGGGGAGCTGTTTTTT,CASSSNRGGGELFF
TRBV6-1,NA,once,TRBJ2-5,TGTGCCAGCAGGCAGGGTCGGGTGCCGGGAGAGACCCAGTACTTC,CASRQGRVPGETQYF
TRBV6-2/TRBV6-3,TRBD1,NA,TRBJ1-2,TGTGCCAGCAGTTTCGGGACAGGGGGGGTCTCGGGCTACACCTTC,CASSFGTGGVSGYTF
TRBV3-1,NA,many,TRBJ1-5,TGTGCCAGCAGCCAAGAGTGGGACGGCAATCAGCCCCAGCATTTT,CASSQEWDGNQPQHF
TRBV14,NA,many,TRBJ2-7,TGTGCCAGCAGCCAGTGGGGCGGAGAGCAGTACTTC,CASSQWGGEQYF
TRBV9,TRBD1,many,TRBJ2-5,TGTGCCAGCAGCGCCGGACAGGGGGCTGGGACCCAGTACTTC,CASSAGQGAGTQYF
TRBV29-1,NA,NA,TRBJ1-1,TGCAGCGCCGCCGCCGTGAACACTGAAGCTTTCTTT,CSAAAVNTEAFF
TRBV20-1,NA,many,TRBJ1-2,TGCAGTGCACCCAGAGGGTTTGGCTACACCTTC,CSAPRGFGYTF
TRBV6-1,NA,many,TRBJ1-1,TGTGCCAGCAGTGTAGAGGCCACTGAAGCTTTCTTT,CASSVEATEAFF
TRBV19,TRBD1,NA,TRBJ2-7,TGTGCCAGTAGTATCATATTGGGACAGGGAACCTACGAGCAGTACTTC,CASSIILGQGTYEQYF
TRBV15,NA,many,TRBJ1-1,TGTGCCACCAGAGTCGGGAACACTGAAGCTTTCTTT,CATRVGNTEAFF
TRBV4-1,NA,many,TRBJ2-5,TGCGCCAGCAGCTATGAGGGGGGAGTAGGAGAGACCCAGTACTTC,CASSYEGGVGETQYF
TRBV12-3/TRBV12-4,NA,NA,TRBJ2-2,TGTGCCAGCAGTGGTCCGGCCTCAGTCACCGGGGAGCTGTTTTTT,CASSGPASVTGELFF
TRBV12-5,TRBD1,many,TRBJ2-3,TGTGCTAGTGGTTGGGACAGATCGGTAGATACGCAGTATTTT,CASGWDRSVDTQYF
TRBV18,NA,many,TRBJ2-5,TGTGCCAGCTCACCAAACGACGCGGGGACCCAGTACTTC,CASSPNDAGTQYF
TRBV20-1,NA,many,TRBJ2-6,TGCAGTGCTAGAGACGGCCCTGGGGCCAACGTCCTGACTTTC,CSARDGPGANVLTF
TRBV12-3/TRBV12-4,NA,NA,TRBJ1-1,TGTGCCAGCAGCTCCCGGACATGGAACACTGAAGCTTTCTTT,CASSSRTWNTEAFF
TRBV5-1,TRBD2,many,TRBJ2-7,TGCGCCAGCAGTCCCCGGACTAGCGGGATGTCCTACGAGCAGTACTTC,CASSPRTSGMSYEQYF
TRBV6-2/TRBV6-3,NA,NA,TRBJ1-2,TGTGCCAGCAGTCCGACAGCCTATGGCTACACCTTC,CASSPTAYGYTF
TRBV11-3,TRBD1,many,TRBJ2-7,TGTGCCAGCAGCTTAGGTTTGGACAGGGGGCTAGTGCAGTACTTC,CASSLGLDRGLVQYF